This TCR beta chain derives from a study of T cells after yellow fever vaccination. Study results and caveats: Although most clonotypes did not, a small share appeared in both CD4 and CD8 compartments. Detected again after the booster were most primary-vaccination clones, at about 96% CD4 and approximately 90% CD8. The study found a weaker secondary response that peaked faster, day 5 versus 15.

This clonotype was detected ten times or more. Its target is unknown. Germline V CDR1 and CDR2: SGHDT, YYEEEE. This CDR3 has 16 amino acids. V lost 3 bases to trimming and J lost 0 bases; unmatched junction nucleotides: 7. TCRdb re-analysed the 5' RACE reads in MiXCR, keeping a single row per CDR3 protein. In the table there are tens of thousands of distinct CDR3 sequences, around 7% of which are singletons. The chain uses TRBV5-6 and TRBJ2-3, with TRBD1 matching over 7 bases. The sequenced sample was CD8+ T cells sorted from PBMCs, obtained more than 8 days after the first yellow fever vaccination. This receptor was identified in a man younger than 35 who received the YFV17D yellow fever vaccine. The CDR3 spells CASSSTGSSSTDTQYF. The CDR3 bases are TGTGCCAGCAGCTCGACAGGGTCCTCTAGCACAGATACGCAGTATTTT.